A single sample is the source of the 15 T cell receptor beta chains below, sequenced in a study of blood T cell repertoires in COVID-19. The data were produced by immunoSEQ multiplex PCR, yet TCRdb's version contains in-frame clones alone and is incomplete. In the table there are about 260,000 clones, more than 75% of which are singletons. Sequenced material: peripheral blood. The receptors here all came from a man in his forties with active or convalescent COVID-19.

J is TRBJ2-2 and V is TRBV2, with D tentatively TRBD1 (5 bases). Germline CDR1 and CDR2: SNHLY and FYNNEI. The V and J ends lost 9 bases and 2 bases respectively, with 10 bases between them. The CDR3 is 13 amino acids. The CDR3 loop is CARLTENTGELFF. Written as DNA, the CDR3 is TGTGCCAGACTGACAGAAAACACCGGGGAGCTGTTTTTT.

The J gene is TRBJ2-3, the V gene TRBV5-8; TRBD2 agrees at 8 bases. With 0 bases clipped from V and 3 bases from J, the junction kept 6 bases outside the gene matches. This CDR3 comprises 16 residues. From germline, CDR1 is SGHTS and CDR2 YDEGEE. The CDR3 coding sequence is TGTGCCAGCAGCTTGGACGGGAGGGCAGGGACAGATACGCAGTATTTT. This translates into CASSLDGRAGTDTQYF.

This chain links TRBV18 with TRBJ1-2; the D is unclear. The germline gives CDR1 KGHSH, CDR2 LQKENI. Trimming took off 6 bases at V and 8 bases at J, with 16 bases between the two ends. The CDR3 is made up of 13 amino acids. Written as DNA, the CDR3 is TGTGCCAGCTCCTCGGACTTTTCGAGGGGCTACACCTTC. Its protein product is CASSSDFSRGYTF.

The genes are TRBV7-9 and TRBJ2-1, with 7 bases identical to TRBD1. J lost 6 bases, V lost 5 bases, and 13 bases had no gene match. The CDR3 is 16 residues long. Germline CDR1 is SEHNR and CDR2 is FQNEAQ (reference sequence). This CDR3 reads CASSRIGQDRVNEQFF. The CDR3 region has the DNA TGTGCCAGCAGCCGTATCGGACAGGATAGAGTCAATGAGCAGTTCTTC.

The rearrangement links TRBV10-3 to TRBJ2-7; D might be TRBD1 (5 bases). Per the germline V gene, CDR1 is ENHRY and CDR2 is SYGVKD. This CDR3 comprises 14 residues. V lost 11 bases and J 7 bases, leaving 24 bases between the germline ends. The CDR3 DNA is TGTGCCGGGGCCGCGCAGGCCAATCTTGGGGAGCAGTACTTC. The encoded protein is CAGAAQANLGEQYF.

The rearrangement links TRBV29-1 to TRBJ2-7, with 8 bases aligning to TRBD1. Trimming removed 2 bases from V and 2 bases from J; junction bases left unmatched: 8. The CDR3 covers 15 residues. CDR1 is SQVTM and CDR2 is ANQGSEA in the germline V gene. The CDR3 is CSVEFESGQAYEQYF. CDR3 sequence (DNA): TGCAGCGTTGAATTTGAGTCGGGACAGGCCTACGAGCAGTACTTC.

The chain carries TRBV15 and TRBJ1-1; 9 bases map to TRBD1. Looked up from germline, CDR1 is LNHNV and CDR2 is YYDKDF (reference sequence). The ends lost 5 bases at V and 6 bases at J; junction bases unmatched: 19. This CDR3 comprises 18 residues. Written as DNA, the CDR3 is TGTGCCACCAGCGACCCTCAGGACAGGGGCCCCCAGATGGCTGAAGCTTTCTTT. Translating it yields CATSDPQDRGPQMAEAFF.

This clone was detected only once. The J gene is TRBJ2-2, the V gene TRBV14, with D perhaps TRBD1 (6 bases). Between the trimmed V and J ends, which lost 1 base and 3 bases, there was a span of 15 bases. Germline loops: CDR1 SGHDN, CDR2 FVKESK. The CDR3 totals 17 residues. DNA for the CDR3: TGTGCCAGCAGCCAAGGGGGTTATGGGGGCTACACCGGGGAGCTGTTTTTT. It specifies CASSQGGYGGYTGELFF.

This clone has a handful of counts. The CDR3 DNA is TGTGCCAGCAGCGTAGTAAACGGTAACACCGGGGAGCTGTTTTTT. As protein: CASSVVNGNTGELFF. This chain uses TRBV9 with TRBJ2-2, with no clear D. Germline V gene sequence: CDR1 SGDLS, CDR2 YYNGEE. V dropped 0 bases and J dropped 2 bases, with 8 bases sitting between them. CDR3 length: 15 residues.

This chain connects TRBV5-1 to TRBJ1-2; D might be TRBD1 (5 bases). V was clipped by 1 base and J by 8 bases, with 21 bases between them. Germline assignment: CDR1 SGHRS and CDR2 YFSETQ. There are 16 residues in the CDR3. For the CDR3, the DNA is TGCGCCAGCAGCTTGCGCGTTGGGGCCCCCGACCGGGGCTACACCTTC. Protein product: CASSLRVGAPDRGYTF.

This clone is a singleton in its sample. V usage is TRBV5-1 and J usage is TRBJ1-6, with 7 bases fitting TRBD1. Trimming removed 0 bases from V and 9 bases from J; junction bases left unmatched: 15. The CDR3 covers 18 residues. CDR1 is SGHRS, CDR2 YFSETQ, per germline. CDR3 sequence reads: CASSLGGTAGARGSPLHF. CDR3 DNA sequence: TGCGCCAGCAGCTTGGGGGGGACAGCCGGGGCCCGGGGTTCACCCCTCCACTTT.

V usage is TRBV11-2 and J usage is TRBJ1-1; tentative D call: TRBD1 (5 bases). Trimming pared 3 bases from V and 3 bases from J, leaving 11 bases between. This CDR3 has 14 residues. Germline V gene lookup returns CDR1 SGHAT and CDR2 FQNNGV. CDR3: CASSFQGMDTEAFF. As DNA, the CDR3 is TGTGCCAGCAGCTTCCAGGGAATGGACACTGAAGCTTTCTTT.

This chain uses TRBV6-5 with TRBJ1-3; D ambiguous. V shed 11 bases and J shed 0 bases, with 14 bases lying between them. The CDR3 spans 14 residues. Looked up from germline, CDR1 is MNHEY and CDR2 is SVGAGI. The CDR3 loop reads CAVRTGYSGNTIYF. DNA for the CDR3: TGTGCCGTAAGGACGGGATACTCTGGAAACACCATATATTTT.

This sequence joins TRBV10-2 and TRBJ1-1; maybe TRBD1 (5 bases). There are 14 residues in the CDR3. V was clipped by 8 bases and J by 2 bases, with 15 bases between them. From germline, CDR1 is WSHSY and CDR2 SAAADI. The CDR3 DNA sequence: TGCGCCAGCTGGTCCCCGGGGGATAACACTGAAGCTTTCTTT. It yields the protein CASWSPGDNTEAFF.

The chain recombines TRBV6-6 with TRBJ1-5; 7 nucleotides align to TRBD1. J lost 4 bases, V lost 8 bases, and 8 bases had no gene match. This CDR3 is built from 14 residues. Germline CDR1 and CDR2: MNHNY and SVGAGI (reference sequence). The CDR3 DNA follows: TGTGCCAGCGAAAGGACAGGCCTGAATCAGCCCCAGCATTTT. Amino acid sequence: CASERTGLNQPQHF.